The 28 T cell receptor beta chains given below trace back to one sample, sequenced in a study of response to subunit inactivated influenza vaccine. From the RT-PCR reads, TCRdb called clonotypes with MiXCR, one entry per CDR3 protein. The data show about 650,000 distinct CDR3 sequences, 15% to 18% seen once. The material sequenced was PBMCs from blood, taken 11 to 12 days after vaccination. Receptors originate from a man between 50 and 59 years old who received an inactivated influenza vaccine.

V is TRBV19 and J is TRBJ1-5; the D is unclear. Between the trimmed V and J ends, which lost 3 bases and 2 bases, there was a span of 2 bases. Germline V gene lookup returns CDR1 LNHDA and CDR2 SQIVND (reference sequence). The CDR3 consists of 12 residues. The CDR3 region is CASSIGNQPQHF. DNA of the CDR3: TGTGCCAGTAGTATTGGCAATCAGCCCCAGCATTTT. The full variable domain, completed using reference TRBV19 and TRBJ1-5, is DGGITQSPKYLFRKEGQNVTLSCEQNLNHDAMYWYRQDPGQGLRLIYYSQIVNDFQKGDIAEGYSVSREKKESFPLTVTSAQKNPTAFYLCASSIGNQPQHFGDGTRLSIL.

In its sample, this clonotype was seen a few times. This chain links TRBV28 with TRBJ2-7; 9 nucleotides line up with TRBD2. The CDR3 is made up of 15 amino acids. The V gene's germline CDR1 is MDHEN and CDR2 SYDVKM. Losses at the gene ends were 3 bases for V and 4 bases for J; bases not matched to a gene: 7. The CDR3 reads CASSLVGTSSYEQYF. The DNA for the CDR3 is TGTGCCAGCAGTTTGGTTGGGACTAGCAGTTACGAGCAGTACTTC. Full variable domain (outside the CDR3, taken from reference TRBV28 and TRBJ2-7): DVKVTQSSRYLVKRTGEKVFLECVQDMDHENMFWYRQDPGLGLRLIYFSYDVKMKEKGDIPEGYSVSREKKERFSLILESASTNQTSMYLCASSLVGTSSYEQYFGPGTRLTVT.

The chain is built from TRBV11-2 and TRBJ2-7; D is possibly TRBD1 or TRBD2 (6 bases each). The CDR3 is 14 residues long. Germline V lookup: CDR1 SGHAT, CDR2 FQNNGV. V dropped 4 bases and J dropped 2 bases, with 12 bases sitting between them. The CDR3 bases are TGTGCCAGCAGCTCCCCGGGGGCCACCTACGAGCAGTACTTC. Translating gives CASSSPGATYEQYF. Full variable domain (missing parts from reference TRBV11-2 and TRBJ2-7): EAGVAQSPRYKIIEKRQSVAFWCNPISGHATLYWYQQILGQGPKLLIQFQNNGVVDDSQLPKDRFSAERLKGVDSTLKIQPAKLEDSAVYLCASSSPGATYEQYFGPGTRLTVT.

As DNA, the CDR3 is TGTGCCAGCAGTTGGACGGACCGACCCCAGCCCCACGAGCAGTACTTC. This sequence encodes CASSWTDRPQPHEQYF. The chain carries TRBV2 and TRBJ2-7; D uncertain. Deletions cut 5 bases from V and 5 bases from J, with 22 bases between. This CDR3 contains 16 residues. Germline lookup yields CDR1 SNHLY and CDR2 FYNNEI. Based on the CDR3 plus reference TRBV2 and TRBJ2-7, the full variable domain is EPEVTQTPSHQVTQMGQEVILRCVPISNHLYFYWYRQILGQKVEFLVSFYNNEISEKSEIFDDQFSVERPDGSNFTLKIRSTKLEDSAMYFCASSWTDRPQPHEQYFGPGTRLTVT.

The chain is built from TRBV11-1 and TRBJ2-1; a possible D gene is TRBD2 (6 bases). Germline assignment: CDR1 SGHAT and CDR2 FQDESV (reference sequence). The CDR3 covers 15 residues. Trimming pared 5 bases from V and 7 bases from J, leaving 18 bases between. CDR3 loop: CASSPRDSYYNEQFF. CDR3 coding DNA: TGTGCCAGCAGCCCCCGGGACTCATACTATAATGAGCAGTTCTTC.

The chain links TRBV15 to TRBJ1-2; no definite D call. The CDR3 has 14 residues. V dropped 1 base and J dropped 0 bases, with 6 bases sitting between them. Germline V gene sequence: CDR1 LNHNV, CDR2 YYDKDF (reference sequence). CDR3 sequence reads: CATSRATSNYGYTF. The CDR3 nucleotides read TGTGCCACCAGCAGAGCCACATCTAACTATGGCTACACCTTC.

V is TRBV5-4 and J is TRBJ2-1, with 11 nucleotides matching TRBD2. This CDR3 has 16 residues. The ends lost 6 bases at V and 4 bases at J; junction bases unmatched: 9. Per germline, CDR1 SGHNT and CDR2 YYREEE (reference sequence). The CDR3 sequence is CASTREGLADYNEQFF. The CDR3 DNA follows: TGTGCCAGCACGCGGGAGGGACTAGCGGATTACAATGAGCAGTTCTTC.

The rearrangement links TRBV12-3 or TRBV12-4 to TRBJ2-2, with D perhaps matching TRBD1 (6 bases). Trimming cost V 5 bases and J 4 bases, with 17 bases left between them. The CDR3 loop spans 16 amino acids. CDR3 loop: CASSPSGEWATGELFF. CDR3 DNA sequence: TGTGCCAGCAGTCCCTCAGGGGAGTGGGCCACCGGGGAGCTGTTTTTT.

CDR3 coding DNA: TGCAGTGCGAGTAAGGGGAACACCGGGGAGCTGTTTTTT. This translates into CSASKGNTGELFF. The gene calls are TRBV20-1 and TRBJ2-2; D is unresolved. CDR1 DFQATT and CDR2 SNEGSKA come from the germline V gene (reference sequence). Trimming shortened V by 6 bases and J by 1 base, and 9 bases separated the two germline ends. The CDR3 is made up of 13 amino acids.

The sample holds many counts of this clonotype. The genes are TRBV2 and TRBJ2-1, with D tentatively TRBD2 (7 bases). V lost 7 bases and J 7 bases, leaving 20 bases between the germline ends. The germline gives CDR1 SNHLY, CDR2 FYNNEI. CDR3 length equals 15 residues. The CDR3 sequence is CASTSRGAGGNEQFF. In DNA, the CDR3 is TGTGCCAGCACCTCCCGGGGGGCTGGGGGGAATGAGCAGTTCTTC.

A few counts support this clonotype. The chain uses TRBV20-1 and TRBJ1-1; 7 bases fit TRBD1. The junction had 9 bases not matched to a gene; V was cut back by 5 bases and J by 0 bases. The CDR3 covers 15 residues. Germline CDR1 is DFQATT and CDR2 is SNEGSKA (reference sequence). The CDR3 spells CSAGSRDRMNTEAFF. For the CDR3, the DNA is TGCAGTGCTGGAAGCCGGGACAGAATGAACACTGAAGCTTTCTTT.

The chain is built from TRBV7-8 and TRBJ2-3; no reliable D call. V shed 1 base and J shed 2 bases, with 10 bases lying between them. The CDR3 is 15 amino acids. Germline-derived CDR1 and CDR2 are SGHVS and FQNEAQ. CDR3 loop: CASSLGPGPTDTQYF. CDR3 nucleotide sequence: TGTGCCAGCAGCTTAGGTCCCGGCCCCACAGATACGCAGTATTTT.

This clonotype was seen a handful of times. J is TRBJ2-1 and V is TRBV20-1, with D perhaps being TRBD1 or TRBD2 (5 bases each). The germline V gene has CDR1 DFQATT and CDR2 SNEGSKA (reference sequence). The ends were cut back, 6 bases at V and 5 bases at J, with 17 bases in the middle. This CDR3 is 14 amino acids long. The CDR3 sequence: CSANPGPANNEQFF. The CDR3 DNA sequence: TGCAGTGCAAATCCGGGACCTGCCAACAATGAGCAGTTCTTC.

V is TRBV20-1 and J is TRBJ2-1, with TRBD1 matching 8 bases. The CDR3 consists of 14 residues. V shed 5 bases, J shed 5 bases, and the junction held 8 bases outside the gene matches. CDR1 is DFQATT and CDR2 is SNEGSKA in the germline V gene (reference sequence). The DNA of the CDR3 is TGCAGTGCTGGGAGACAGGGGTTGGACAATGAGCAGTTCTTC. It encodes CSAGRQGLDNEQFF.

Ten or more counts support this clonotype. V and J are TRBV6-1 and TRBJ2-2, with D possibly TRBD1 on 6 matching bases. CDR3 size: 15 residues. Trimming removed 6 bases from V and 4 bases from J, with 15 bases in between. The germline CDR1 and CDR2 sequences are MNHNS and SASEGT. DNA of the CDR3: TGTGCCAGCAGACGAACAGGGAGCGGCACCGGGGAGCTGTTTTTT. The encoded protein is CASRRTGSGTGELFF.

This clonotype was counted between two and nine times. The chain recombines TRBV7-8 with TRBJ2-1; 9 positions agree with TRBD2. CDR1 and CDR2 (germline): SGHVS, FQNEAQ. With 0 bases clipped from V and 15 bases from J, the junction kept 9 bases outside the gene matches. There are 14 residues in the CDR3. Here the CDR3 reads CASSLAEAGGPSFF. CDR3 DNA: TGTGCCAGCAGCTTAGCGGAGGCGGGAGGGCCTTCGTTCTTC.

This clonotype turned up a few times. The J gene is TRBJ1-4, the V gene TRBV4-2; TRBD1 matches 8 bases. The germline CDR1 and CDR2 sequences are LGHNA and YNFKEQ. The CDR3 sequence is 17 residues long. V gave up 1 base and J gave up 2 bases; unmatched junction bases: 6. The CDR3 DNA sequence: TGTGCCAGCAGCCAAGCGACAGGGGTGGGGACTAATGAAAAACTGTTTTTT. It encodes CASSQATGVGTNEKLFF.

This chain connects TRBV15 to TRBJ2-1, with 7 bases identical to TRBD2. The CDR3 sequence is 14 residues long. Trimming at V came to 0 bases and at J to 5 bases, leaving 1 base not matched to a gene. Germline loops: CDR1 LNHNV, CDR2 YYDKDF (reference sequence). For the CDR3, the DNA is TGTGCCACCAGCAGAGAAGGGAGGGACAATGAGCAGTTCTTC. It encodes CATSREGRDNEQFF.

This chain uses TRBV7-9 with TRBJ1-5; the D is unclear. The CDR3 length is 14 residues. Germline V CDR1 and CDR2: SEHNR, FQNEAQ (reference sequence). Trimming took off 5 bases at V and 7 bases at J, with 15 bases between the two ends. The CDR3 region has the DNA TGTGCCAGCAGCCCCCTCGCCCCCGAGCAGCCCCAGCATTTT. Protein sequence: CASSPLAPEQPQHF.

With respect to this clonotype: A read error may be the cause here, since a much bigger clone is one base away. The rearrangement uses TRBV10-3 and TRBJ2-5, with D unclear. Germline V gene lookup returns CDR1 ENHRY and CDR2 SYGVKD. This CDR3 has 11 residues. The CDR3 sequence: CSISPQETQYF. The DNA for the CDR3 is TGTTCCATCAGTCCCCAAGAGACCCAGTACTTC.

This chain links TRBV9 with TRBJ1-2, with D possibly matching TRBD1 (5 bases). V gave up 0 bases and J gave up 2 bases, with 8 bases separating them. CDR3 length equals 14 residues. The germline V gene encodes CDR1 SGDLS and CDR2 YYNGEE. Written as DNA, the CDR3 is TGTGCCAGCAGCGTAGCAGGGACCAACTATGGCTACACCTTC. Translating it yields CASSVAGTNYGYTF.

As to this clonotype: An end of the junction does not agree with germline; a read error may underlie this. V usage is TRBV29-1 and J usage is TRBJ2-3, with 9 nucleotides matching TRBD1. Germline loops: CDR1 SQVTM, CDR2 ANQGSEA. This CDR3 is 14 amino acids long. The CDR3 spells CSSKQGARTDTHYF. The CDR3 DNA reads as TGCAGCTCCAAACAGGGGGCTCGGACAGATACGCACTATTTT.

Ten or more counts support this clonotype. The rearrangement joins TRBV7-2 to TRBJ1-4; TRBD1 matches 7 bases. Per germline, CDR1 SGHTA and CDR2 FQGNSA. Trimming removed 5 bases from V and 4 bases from J; junction bases left unmatched: 1. The CDR3 length is 13 residues. CDR3 loop: CASSRDSNEKLFF. CDR3 nucleotides: TGTGCCAGCAGCCGGGACAGTAATGAAAAACTGTTTTTT.

The gene calls are TRBV6-1 and TRBJ2-1, with unresolved D. The length of the CDR3 is 16 residues. CDR1 MNHNS and CDR2 SASEGT come from the germline V gene. V lost 7 bases and J 0 bases, leaving 16 bases between the germline ends. The CDR3 loop reads CASTPGYTSSYNEQFF. The DNA for the CDR3 is TGTGCCAGCACCCCAGGTTACACGAGCTCCTACAATGAGCAGTTCTTC.

This clonotype was detected only a few times. The chain recombines TRBV27 with TRBJ1-2, with D uncertain. The CDR3 extends over 14 amino acids. Per germline, CDR1 MNHEY and CDR2 SMNVEV (reference sequence). V was shortened by 5 bases and J by 8 bases, with 18 bases between the two germline ends. The CDR3 coding sequence is TGTGCCAGCAGTCCTCTAGGATCTCTCTACGGCTACACCTTC. This gives the protein CASSPLGSLYGYTF.

This clonotype was detected many times. V usage is TRBV29-1 and J usage is TRBJ2-1, with TRBD1 identical over 7 bases. CDR3 length: 13 amino acids. Germline assignment: CDR1 SQVTM and CDR2 ANQGSEA. The CDR3 DNA follows: TGCACCGTCAGACAGGGCCCCTACAATGAGCAGTTCTTC. The encoded protein is CTVRQGPYNEQFF.

This clonotype has just a few counts. This chain connects TRBV10-2 to TRBJ1-1, with D perhaps matching TRBD1 (6 bases). Germline loops: CDR1 WSHSY, CDR2 SAAADI. V lost 8 bases and J 7 bases, leaving 14 bases between the germline ends. This CDR3 is 12 amino acids long. Written as DNA, the CDR3 is TGCGCCAGCGAAGGGGGTTATAATGAAGCTTTCTTT. Amino acid sequence: CASEGGYNEAFF.

There are many counts of this clonotype. This sequence joins TRBV7-2 and TRBJ1-6; D is unclear. The CDR3 contains 13 residues. Trimming cost V 0 bases and J 5 bases, with 2 bases left between them. Germline V CDR1 and CDR2: SGHTA, FQGNSA. The CDR3 here is CASSLAHNSPLHF. The CDR3 nucleotides read TGTGCCAGCAGCTTAGCCCATAATTCACCCCTCCACTTT. The full variable domain, with the rest looked up from reference TRBV7-2 and TRBJ1-6, is GAGVSQSPSNKVTEKGKDVELRCDPISGHTALYWYRQSLGQGLEFLIYFQGNSAPDKSGLPSDRFSAERTGGSVSTLTIQRTQQEDSAVYLCASSLAHNSPLHFGNGTRLTVT.